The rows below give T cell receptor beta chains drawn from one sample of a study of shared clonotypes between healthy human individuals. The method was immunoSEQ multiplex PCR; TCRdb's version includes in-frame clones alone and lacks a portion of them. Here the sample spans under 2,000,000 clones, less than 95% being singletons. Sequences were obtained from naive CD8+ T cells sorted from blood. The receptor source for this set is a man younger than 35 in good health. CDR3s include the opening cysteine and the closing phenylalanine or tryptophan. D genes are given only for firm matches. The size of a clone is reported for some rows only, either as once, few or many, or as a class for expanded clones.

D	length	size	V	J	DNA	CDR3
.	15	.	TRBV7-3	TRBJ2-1	TGTGCCAGCAGCCAAGGTAGTGGCTACGGTACAGAGCAGTTCTTC	CASSQGSGYGTEQFF
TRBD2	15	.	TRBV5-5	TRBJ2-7	TGTGCCAGCAGCTTGGCCGGGACTAGCGGCTACGAGCAGTACTTC	CASSLAGTSGYEQYF
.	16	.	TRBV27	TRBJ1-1	TGTGCCAGCTATGCCAGGGAAGTCGGATTGAACACTGAAGCTTTCTTT	CASYAREVGLNTEAFF
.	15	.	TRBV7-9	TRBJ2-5	TGTGCCAGCAGCTTAGTTCCTAGGGCGGCAGAGACCCAGTACTTC	CASSLVPRAAETQYF
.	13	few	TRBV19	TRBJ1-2	TGTGCCAGTAGTGACGGACAGACCTATGGCTACACCTTC	CASSDGQTYGYTF
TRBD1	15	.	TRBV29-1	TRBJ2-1	TGCAGCGCCACTAGACCCGACAGGGGCGTCGATGAGCAGTTCTTC	CSATRPDRGVDEQFF
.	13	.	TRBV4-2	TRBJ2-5	TGTGCCAGCAGCCCCCTTACTTGGGAGACCCAGTACTTC	CASSPLTWETQYF
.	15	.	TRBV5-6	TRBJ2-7	TGTGCCAGCAGCTTGTTTGGGCCCTCGACCCACGAGCAGTACTTC	CASSLFGPSTHEQYF
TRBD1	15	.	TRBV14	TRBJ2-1	TGTGCCAGCAGCCCCCGGGACAGGGGCAGGAGTGAGCAGTTCTTC	CASSPRDRGRSEQFF
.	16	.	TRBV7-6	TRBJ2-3	TGTGCCAGCAGCCCGGCGATTAGCCACGTAGAGGATACGCAGTATTTT	CASSPAISHVEDTQYF
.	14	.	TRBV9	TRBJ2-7	TGTGCCAGCAGCGGCCGGGACTCAAGTTACGAGCAGTACTTC	CASSGRDSSYEQYF
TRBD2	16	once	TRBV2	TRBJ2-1	TGTGCCAGCAGTGAAGCGTGGACTAGCGGGTCGACTGAGCAGTTCTTC	CASSEAWTSGSTEQFF
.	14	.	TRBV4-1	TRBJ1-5	TGCGCCAGCAGCCATGACAGTAGCAATCAGCCCCAGCATTTT	CASSHDSSNQPQHF
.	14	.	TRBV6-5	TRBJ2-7	TGTGCCAGCACCCACCCGGGGTTCCCCTACGAGCAGTACTTC	CASTHPGFPYEQYF
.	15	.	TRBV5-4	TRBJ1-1	TGTGCCAGCAGCTCGGGAGGACTGGGGCAGCCAGAAGCTTTCTTT	CASSSGGLGQPEAFF
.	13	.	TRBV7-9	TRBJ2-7	TGTGCCAGCAGCTTAGATGGGCAGGGTAGGGAATCCTTC	CASSLDGQGRESF
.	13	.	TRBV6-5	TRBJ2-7	TGTGCCAGCAGGACCTTCCGGGTCTACGAGCAGTACTTC	CASRTFRVYEQYF
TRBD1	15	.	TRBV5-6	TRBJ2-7	TGTGCCAGCAGTCCGCGGGGACAGGGATGGTACGAGCAGTACTTC	CASSPRGQGWYEQYF
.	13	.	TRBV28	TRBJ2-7	TGTGCCAGCAGTCCCAGTCCTTACTACGAGCAGTACTTC	CASSPSPYYEQYF
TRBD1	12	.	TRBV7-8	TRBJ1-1	TGTGCCAGCAGCTCGGGACAGGGTGAAGCTTTCTTT	CASSSGQGEAFF
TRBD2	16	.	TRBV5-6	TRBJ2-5	TGTGCCAGCAGCTTAGCGGGAGGACCCCCGGGGGAGACCCAGTACTTC	CASSLAGGPPGETQYF
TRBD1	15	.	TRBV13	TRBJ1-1	TGTGCCAGCAGGGGGACAGGGGAGATTGACACTGAAGCTTTCTTT	CASRGTGEIDTEAFF
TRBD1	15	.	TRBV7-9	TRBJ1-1	TGTGCCAGCAGCTCCACCGGGACAGGGGAGAATGAAGCTTTCTTT	CASSSTGTGENEAFF
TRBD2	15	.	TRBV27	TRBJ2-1	TGTGCCAGCACCGCCGGGACTAGCGGCTACAATGAGCAGTTCTTC	CASTAGTSGYNEQFF
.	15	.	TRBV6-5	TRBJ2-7	TGTGCCAGCAGTTACTCGGAAGGGAATCCCTACGAGCAGTACTTC	CASSYSEGNPYEQYF
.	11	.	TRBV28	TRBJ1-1	TGTGCCAGCAGTCCTTTGGGCGTGGCTTTCTTT	CASSPLGVAFF
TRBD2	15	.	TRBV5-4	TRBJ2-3	TGTGCCAGCAGCTTCTCCGGGAGGAGCACAGATACGCAGTATTTT	CASSFSGRSTDTQYF
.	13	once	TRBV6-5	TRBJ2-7	TGTGCCAGCAGTTACCAACAGGGACACGAGCAGTACTTC	CASSYQQGHEQYF
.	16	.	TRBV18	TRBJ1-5	TGTGCCAGCTCACCTGAAAGGGAGAGGAGCAATCAGCCCCAGCATTTT	CASSPERERSNQPQHF
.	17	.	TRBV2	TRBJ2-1	TGTGCCAGCCTTCGGGCGTTCGACAGTAGCTCCTACAATGAGCAGTTCTTC	CASLRAFDSSSYNEQFF
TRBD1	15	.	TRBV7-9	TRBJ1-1	TGTGCCAGCAGCCGTGCACAGGGGGCGGACACTGAAGCTTTCTTT	CASSRAQGADTEAFF
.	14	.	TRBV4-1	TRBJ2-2	TGCGCCAGCAGAGGGGCGGCGAACACCGGGGAGCTGTTTTTT	CASRGAANTGELFF
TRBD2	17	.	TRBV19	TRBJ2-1	TGTGCCAGTAGTTACCGACTAGCGGGAATCCCGTGGAATGAGCAGTTCTTC	CASSYRLAGIPWNEQFF
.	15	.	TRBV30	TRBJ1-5	TGTGCCTGGAGTGAGGGGGTCCATAGCAATCAGCCCCAGCATTTT	CAWSEGVHSNQPQHF
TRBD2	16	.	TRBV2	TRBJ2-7	TGTGCCAGCAGTGTACTGGAAAGCGGGGCCCCCTACGAGCAGTACTTC	CASSVLESGAPYEQYF
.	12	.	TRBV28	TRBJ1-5	TGTGCCACTGGACAGTTCAATCAGCCCCAGCATTTT	CATGQFNQPQHF
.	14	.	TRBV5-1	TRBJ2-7	TGCGCCAGCAGCTGGAGGGGGGGTCCCTACGAGCAGTACTTC	CASSWRGGPYEQYF
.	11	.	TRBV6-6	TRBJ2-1	TGTGCCAGCAGTTACTCGCATGAGCAGTTCTTC	CASSYSHEQFF
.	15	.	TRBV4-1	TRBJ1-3	TGCGCCAGCAGCCGTAACAGGGTCTCTGGAAACACCATATATTTT	CASSRNRVSGNTIYF
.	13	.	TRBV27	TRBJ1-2	TGTGCCAGCAGTTTATCTGGCAACTATGGCTACACCTTC	CASSLSGNYGYTF
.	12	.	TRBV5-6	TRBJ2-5	TGTGCCAGCGGCACAACCCAAGAGACCCAGTACTTC	CASGTTQETQYF
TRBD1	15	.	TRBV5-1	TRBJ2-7	TGCGCCAGCAGTCCCGGACAGGGGACCTCCTACGAGCAGTACTTC	CASSPGQGTSYEQYF
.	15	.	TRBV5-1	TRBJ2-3	TGCGCCAGCAGCTTTGTCGGGGCGAGGACAGATACGCAGTATTTT	CASSFVGARTDTQYF
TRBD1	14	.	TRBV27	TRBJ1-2	TGTGCCAGCAGTTCAACCGGGACAGGGGAAGGCTACACCTTC	CASSSTGTGEGYTF
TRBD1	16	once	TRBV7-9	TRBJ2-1	TGTGCCAGCACCCAAAGGGGGCAAGAGGGCTACAATGAGCAGTTCTTC	CASTQRGQEGYNEQFF
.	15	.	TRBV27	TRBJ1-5	TGTGCCAGCAGTTTATCTACCTTGGGGAATCAGCCCCAGCATTTT	CASSLSTLGNQPQHF
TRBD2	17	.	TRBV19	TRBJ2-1	TGTGCCAGTAGTATAGATCTTGAGGGAGGGCCAAACAATGAGCAGTTCTTC	CASSIDLEGGPNNEQFF
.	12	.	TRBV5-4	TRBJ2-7	TGTGCCAGCAGCTTGTTGGGCTACGAGCAGTACTTC	CASSLLGYEQYF
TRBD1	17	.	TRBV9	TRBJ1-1	TGTGCCAGCAGCGTGTCGAGTGCAGGGGGGTGGAACACTGAAGCTTTCTTT	CASSVSSAGGWNTEAFF
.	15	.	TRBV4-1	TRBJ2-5	TGCGCCAGCAGCCAAGAGATATCGGCAGGGGAGACCCAGTACTTC	CASSQEISAGETQYF
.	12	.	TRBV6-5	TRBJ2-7	TGTGCCAGCAGTGCGACAGGCTACGAGCAGTACTTC	CASSATGYEQYF
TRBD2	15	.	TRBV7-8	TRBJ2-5	TGTGCCAGCAGCCCAGGGGGACTAGCGCGGGAGACCCAGTACTTC	CASSPGGLARETQYF
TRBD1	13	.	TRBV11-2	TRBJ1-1	TGTGCCAGCGGGAAAACAGGGGACACTGAAGCTTTCTTT	CASGKTGDTEAFF
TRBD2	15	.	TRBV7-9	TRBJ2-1	TGTGCCAGCAGCTTAGCGAGCGGGGTCTACAATGAGCAGTTCTTC	CASSLASGVYNEQFF